A single T cell receptor (beta chain) is shown here with its context. This specimen comes from a study of OX40 agonist ivuxolimab in advanced cancers. Study in general: From about 23 to 85 years was the age range, with a mean of roughly 64 years, and about 83% were male.

Assay: immunoSEQ multiplex PCR; the TCRdb copy retains only in-frame clones and omits some. The sample lists approximately 77,000 clones, less than 95% seen once, with around 2% in the top ten. Specimen: CD4+ or CD8+ T cells sorted from blood, collected in a trial of the OX40 agonist ivuxolimab. The TCR was taken from an adult with an advanced solid tumor such as melanoma, head and neck, liver or kidney cancer.

The CDR3 here is CASGFRFSDRGVHEQYF. CDR3 in DNA: TGTGCTAGTGGTTTCCGCTTCTCGGACAGGGGGGTCCACGAGCAGTACTTC. The chain uses TRBV12-5 and TRBJ2-7; TRBD1 aligns across 10 bases. The germline CDR1 and CDR2 sequences are LGHNT and FRNRAP. The CDR3 is 17 amino acids. Trimming at V came to 3 bases and at J to 5 bases, leaving 13 bases not matched to a gene.